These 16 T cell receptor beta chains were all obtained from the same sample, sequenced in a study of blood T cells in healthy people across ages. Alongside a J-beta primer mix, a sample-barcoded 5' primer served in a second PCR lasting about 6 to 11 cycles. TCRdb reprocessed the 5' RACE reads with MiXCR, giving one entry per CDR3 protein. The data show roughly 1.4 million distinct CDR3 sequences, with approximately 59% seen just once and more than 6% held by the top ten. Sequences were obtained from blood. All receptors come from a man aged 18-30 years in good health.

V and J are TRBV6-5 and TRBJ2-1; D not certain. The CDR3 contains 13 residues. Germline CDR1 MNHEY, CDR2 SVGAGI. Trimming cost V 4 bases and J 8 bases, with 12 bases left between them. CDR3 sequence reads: CASSSISLDEQFF. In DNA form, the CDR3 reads TGTGCCAGCAGTTCCATAAGCCTCGATGAGCAGTTCTTC.

CDR3 nucleotides: TGTGCCAGCAGCTTAGTACCAGGACGACCAAAGAAGGAGCAGTTCTTC. Its protein product is CASSLVPGRPKKEQFF. V and J are TRBV11-2 and TRBJ2-7, with no clear D. With the DNA end fitting TRBJ2-1 better, the J assignment may be wrong. Germline V gene data show CDR1 as SGHAT and CDR2 as FQNNGV. This CDR3 is 16 amino acids long.

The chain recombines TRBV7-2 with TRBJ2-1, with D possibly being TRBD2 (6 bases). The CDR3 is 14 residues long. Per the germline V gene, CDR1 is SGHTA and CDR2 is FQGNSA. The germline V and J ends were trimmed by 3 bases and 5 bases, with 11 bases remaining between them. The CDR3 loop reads CASSFPSAHNEQFF. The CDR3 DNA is TGTGCCAGCAGCTTCCCTAGCGCTCACAATGAGCAGTTCTTC.

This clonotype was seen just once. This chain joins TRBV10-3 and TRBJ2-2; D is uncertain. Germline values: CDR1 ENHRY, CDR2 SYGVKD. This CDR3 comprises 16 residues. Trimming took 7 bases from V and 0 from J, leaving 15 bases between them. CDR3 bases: TGTGCCATCACGCAGACGGACGTCGCGAACACCGGGGAGCTGTTTTTT. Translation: CAITQTDVANTGELFF.

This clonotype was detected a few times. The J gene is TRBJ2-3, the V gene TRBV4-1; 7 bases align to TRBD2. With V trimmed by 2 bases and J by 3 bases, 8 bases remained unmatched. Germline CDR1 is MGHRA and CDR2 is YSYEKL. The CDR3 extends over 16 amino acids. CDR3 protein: CASSQRSSGETDTQYF. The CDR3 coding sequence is TGCGCCAGCAGCCAACGCTCCAGCGGGGAAACAGATACGCAGTATTTT.

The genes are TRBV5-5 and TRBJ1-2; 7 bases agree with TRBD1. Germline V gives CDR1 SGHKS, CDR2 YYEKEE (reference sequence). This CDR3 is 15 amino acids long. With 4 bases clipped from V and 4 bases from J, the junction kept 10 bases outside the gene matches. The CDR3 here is CASSQTPGQTYGYTF. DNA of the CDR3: TGTGCCAGCAGCCAAACTCCGGGACAGACCTATGGCTACACCTTC. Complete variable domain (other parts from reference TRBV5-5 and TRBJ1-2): DAGVTQSPTHLIKTRGQQVTLRCSPISGHKSVSWYQQVLGQGPQFIFQYYEKEERGRGNFPDRFSARQFPNYSSELNVNALLLGDSALYLCASSQTPGQTYGYTFGSGTRLTVV.

CDR3 sequence reads: CASSLGVAGYEQYF. DNA of the CDR3: TGTGCCAGCAGCTTAGGCGTAGCCGGGTACGAGCAGTACTTC. The gene calls are TRBV11-2 and TRBJ2-5; D gene unclear. The DNA end is more similar to TRBJ2-7, so the J call may be wrong. The length of the CDR3 is 14 residues. Germline lookup yields CDR1 SGHAT and CDR2 FQNNGV.

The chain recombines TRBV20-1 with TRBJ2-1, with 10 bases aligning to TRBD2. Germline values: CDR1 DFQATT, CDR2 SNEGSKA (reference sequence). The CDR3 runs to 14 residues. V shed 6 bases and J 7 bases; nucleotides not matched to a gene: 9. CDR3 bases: TGCAGTGCCCCGAGCGGGAGGGCCGGAAATGAGCAGTTCTTC. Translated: CSAPSGRAGNEQFF.

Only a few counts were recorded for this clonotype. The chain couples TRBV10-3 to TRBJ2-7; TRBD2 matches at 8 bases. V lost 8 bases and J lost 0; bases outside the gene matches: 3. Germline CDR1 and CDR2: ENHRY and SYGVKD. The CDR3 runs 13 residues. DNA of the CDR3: TGTGCCATCCGGGGGGGGAGCTCCTACGAGCAGTACTTC. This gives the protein CAIRGGSSYEQYF.

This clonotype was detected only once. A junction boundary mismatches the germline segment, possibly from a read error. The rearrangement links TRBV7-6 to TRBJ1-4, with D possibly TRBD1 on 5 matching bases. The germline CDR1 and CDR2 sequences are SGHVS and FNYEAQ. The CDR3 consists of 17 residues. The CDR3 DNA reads TGTGCCAGCAGCGAAAGGGGACTCCGGGACCCACCCGAAAACCTGTTTTTT. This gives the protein CASSERGLRDPPENLFF.

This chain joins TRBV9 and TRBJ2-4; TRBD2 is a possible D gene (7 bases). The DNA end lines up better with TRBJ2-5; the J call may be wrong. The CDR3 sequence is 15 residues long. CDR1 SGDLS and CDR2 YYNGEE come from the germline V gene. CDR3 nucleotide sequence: TGTGCCAGCAGCACCCAGGGAGGGGGAAAAGAGACCCAGTACTTC. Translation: CASSTQGGGKETQYF.

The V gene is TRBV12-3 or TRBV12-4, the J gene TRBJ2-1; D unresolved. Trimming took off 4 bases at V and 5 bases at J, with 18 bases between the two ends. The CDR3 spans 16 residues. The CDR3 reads CASSSVTTPINNEQFF. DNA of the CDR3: TGTGCCAGCAGTTCGGTTACAACACCTATTAACAATGAGCAGTTCTTC.

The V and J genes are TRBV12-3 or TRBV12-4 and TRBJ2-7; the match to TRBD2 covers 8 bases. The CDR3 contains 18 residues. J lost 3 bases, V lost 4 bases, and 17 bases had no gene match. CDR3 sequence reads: CASSWDPWGLGGGYEQYF. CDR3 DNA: TGTGCCAGCAGTTGGGACCCGTGGGGACTAGGGGGTGGCTACGAGCAGTACTTC.

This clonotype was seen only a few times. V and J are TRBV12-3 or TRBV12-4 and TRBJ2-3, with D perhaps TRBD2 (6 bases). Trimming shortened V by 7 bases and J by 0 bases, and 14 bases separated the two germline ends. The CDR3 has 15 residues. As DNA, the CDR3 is TGTGCCAGCACCCGAGCGGGCGCTAGCACAGATACGCAGTATTTT. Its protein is CASTRAGASTDTQYF.

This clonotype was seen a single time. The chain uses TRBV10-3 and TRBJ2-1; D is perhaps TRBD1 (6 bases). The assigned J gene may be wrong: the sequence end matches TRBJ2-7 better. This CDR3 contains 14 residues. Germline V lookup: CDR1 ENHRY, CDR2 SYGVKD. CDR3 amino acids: CAISASDRYNEQYF. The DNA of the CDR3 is TGTGCCATCAGTGCGTCGGACAGATACAATGAGCAGTACTTC.

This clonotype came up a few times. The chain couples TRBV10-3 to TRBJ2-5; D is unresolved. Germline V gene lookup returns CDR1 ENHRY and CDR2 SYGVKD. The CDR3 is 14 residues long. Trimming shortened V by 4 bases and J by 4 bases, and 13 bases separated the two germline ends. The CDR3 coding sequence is TGTGCCATCAGTGTCGGACGCAACGTAGAGACCCAGTACTTC. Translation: CAISVGRNVETQYF.